The T cell receptor (beta chain) under discussion was sequenced for a study of T cells after yellow fever vaccination. Overall study results and limits: The appearance of a small share of clonotypes in both CD4 and CD8 compartments was observed. The secondary response showed a weaker magnitude and a faster peak, day 5 versus 15.

Ten or more counts support this clonotype. No antigen is known for it. TCRdb analysed the 5' RACE reads with MiXCR anew, one entry per CDR3 protein. The table lists around 300,000 distinct CDR3 sequences, 3.5% to 4.5% of them singletons. The CDR3 length is 12 residues. Between the trimmed V and J ends, which lost 3 bases and 5 bases, there was a span of 8 bases. Germline assignment: CDR1 MDHEN and CDR2 SYDVKM. This clonotype was sampled from a man between 18 and 29 years old who received the YFV17D yellow fever vaccine. Sequencing used PBMCs, obtained 15 days after the yellow fever booster vaccination. V and J are TRBV28 and TRBJ2-7; no firm D call. The chain's CDR3 is CASSLSGHEQYV. CDR3 bases: TGTGCCAGCAGTTTGAGTGGCCACGAGCAGTACGTC.